This passage covers 21 T cell receptor beta chains from one sample sequenced in a study of shared clonotypes between healthy human individuals. Sequencing was performed with immunoSEQ multiplex PCR; in TCRdb, only in-frame clones are kept and a portion is missing. The sample contains about 2.4 million clones, approximately 93% of which appear only once. The sequencing input was naive CD4+ T cells from PBMCs. Subset meaning: CD45RA+ positively selected. The receptor set was obtained from a young man in good health. Some clones in this sample may be carry-over from other donors' samples.

The rearrangement uses TRBV7-8 and TRBJ1-5; no definite D call. Germline V gives CDR1 SGHVS, CDR2 FQNEAQ. The CDR3 loop spans 15 amino acids. Trimming stripped 2 bases from V and 2 bases from J, with 10 bases between. The CDR3 nucleotides read TGTGCCAGCAGCTTAATGGGGATGGGCAATCAGCCCCAGCATTTT. Its translation is CASSLMGMGNQPQHF.

The V gene is TRBV15, the J gene TRBJ1-5; 9 nucleotides line up with TRBD1. J lost 7 bases, V lost 8 bases, and 12 bases had no gene match. CDR1 and CDR2 (germline): LNHNV, YYDKDF (reference sequence). The CDR3 runs 15 residues. For the CDR3, the DNA is TGTGCCACCGTACAGGGGGCGCGGTTCCAACAGCCCCAGCATTTT. Translating gives CATVQGARFQQPQHF.

The chain couples TRBV11-3 to TRBJ2-1, with 7 positions matching TRBD1. Trimming took 4 bases from V and 3 from J; bases not matched to a gene: 3. Per the germline V gene, CDR1 is SGHNT and CDR2 is YENEEA. The CDR3 totals 14 residues. For the CDR3, the DNA is TGTGCCAGCAGCTCGACAGGGAACTACAATGAGCAGTTCTTC. Translation: CASSSTGNYNEQFF.

In this sample, this clone turned up once. This sequence joins TRBV5-1 and TRBJ1-2, with 10 bases identical to TRBD1. CDR1 and CDR2 (germline): SGHRS, YFSETQ. This CDR3 has 15 residues. V lost 0 bases to trimming and J lost 8 bases; unmatched junction nucleotides: 7. For the CDR3, the DNA is TGCGCCAGCAGCTTGGCTGACAGGGGGCTTGGAGGCTACACCTTC. Amino acids: CASSLADRGLGGYTF.

The chain couples TRBV2 to TRBJ2-5; weak D call: TRBD1 (5 bases). This CDR3 contains 12 residues. From germline, CDR1 is SNHLY and CDR2 FYNNEI. Trimming pared 8 bases from V and 1 base from J, leaving 8 bases between. CDR3 in amino acids: CASVRAQETQYF. Here the CDR3 DNA reads TGTGCCAGCGTCAGGGCCCAAGAGACCCAGTACTTC.

In this sample, this clone turned up once. The sample contains more than one DNA sequence encoding this CDR3. The gene calls are TRBV7-9 and TRBJ2-3; D is unclear. The CDR3 runs to 14 residues. Germline values: CDR1 SEHNR, CDR2 FQNEAQ (reference sequence). The V end was cut by 2 bases, the J end by 1 base, with 7 bases between. The CDR3 here is CASSLSGGTDTQYF. The DNA for the CDR3 is TGTGCCAGCAGCTTATCAGGAGGCACAGATACGCAGTATTTT.

The CDR3 DNA reads TGTGCCAGCAGCCAACAGGGGCGGGTTGCTTTCTTT. Translating gives CASSQQGRVAFF. The chain is built from TRBV6-6 and TRBJ1-1, with 7 nucleotides matching TRBD1. Trimming cost V 6 bases and J 11 bases; bases outside gene matches: 9. The length of the CDR3 is 12 residues. The germline V gene has CDR1 MNHNY and CDR2 SVGAGI (reference sequence).

This clone turned up a few times. The chain employs TRBV19 and TRBJ2-2; D remains ambiguous. V lost 5 bases and J 3 bases, leaving 10 bases between the germline ends. Germline CDR1 and CDR2: LNHDA and SQIVND (reference sequence). The CDR3 extends over 14 amino acids. The CDR3 DNA follows: TGTGCCAGTAGTCCCCCCGGCGACACCGGGGAGCTGTTTTTT. This gives the protein CASSPPGDTGELFF.

V is TRBV5-8 and J is TRBJ1-2; D may be TRBD1 (6 bases). The CDR3 totals 16 residues. Germline CDR1 and CDR2: SGHTS and YDEGEE. Trimming took off 5 bases at V and 3 bases at J, with 20 bases between the two ends. CDR3 DNA sequence: TGTGCCAGCAGAGTTAAAGCCGGGACACCAGACTATGGCTACACCTTC. Protein product: CASRVKAGTPDYGYTF. Filled out from reference TRBV5-8 and TRBJ1-2, the complete variable domain reads EAGVTQSPTHLIKTRGQQATLRCSPISGHTSVYWYQQALGLGLQFLLWYDEGEERNRGNFPPRFSGRQFPNYSSELNVNALELEDSALYLCASRVKAGTPDYGYTFGSGTRLTVV.

The count of this clone is one. The V gene is TRBV19, the J gene TRBJ1-5, with 8 bases fitting TRBD1. Germline CDR1 and CDR2: LNHDA and SQIVND (reference sequence). After removal of 5 bases from V and 3 bases from J, the junction contained 24 bases not matched to a gene. The CDR3 is 21 amino acids. The CDR3 nucleotides are TGTGCCAGTAGTCGGGGCGGAGGGCAGGGGGCTCGGTCACACGTCAATCAGCCCCAGCATTTT. Residues: CASSRGGGQGARSHVNQPQHF. The full variable domain, completed using reference TRBV19 and TRBJ1-5, is DGGITQSPKYLFRKEGQNVTLSCEQNLNHDAMYWYRQDPGQGLRLIYYSQIVNDFQKGDIAEGYSVSREKKESFPLTVTSAQKNPTAFYLCASSRGGGQGARSHVNQPQHFGDGTRLSIL.

V is TRBV4-1 and J is TRBJ2-4, with a tentative D call TRBD2 (6 bases). V lost 9 bases to trimming and J lost 2 bases, with 17 bases between them. The CDR3 sequence is 15 residues long. CDR1 is MGHRA, CDR2 YSYEKL, per germline. The CDR3 region is CASRLGGSTKNIQYF. The DNA of the CDR3 is TGCGCCAGTCGGTTGGGGGGAAGTACCAAAAACATTCAGTACTTC.

This chain links TRBV19 with TRBJ2-1; 7 positions agree with TRBD2. The CDR3 has 14 residues. V dropped 6 bases and J dropped 6; count of bases not matched to a gene: 8. Germline V gene data show CDR1 as LNHDA and CDR2 as SQIVND (reference sequence). The CDR3 sequence: CASRIAGVFNEQFF. For the CDR3, the DNA is TGTGCCAGTAGGATCGCGGGAGTGTTCAATGAGCAGTTCTTC.

The chain uses TRBV5-1 and TRBJ2-5; no reliable D call. Between the trimmed V and J ends, which lost 0 bases and 1 base, there was a span of 10 bases. The CDR3 runs to 15 residues. The germline gives CDR1 SGHRS, CDR2 YFSETQ. The CDR3 DNA reads TGCGCCAGCAGCTTGGGCGCCAGCCTCCAAGAGACCCAGTACTTC. Translating gives CASSLGASLQETQYF.

V is TRBV7-7 and J is TRBJ2-1; D might be TRBD2 (5 bases). V dropped 5 bases and J dropped 4 bases, with 15 bases sitting between them. The V gene's germline CDR1 is SSHAT and CDR2 FNYEAQ (reference sequence). The CDR3 contains 15 residues. CDR3 in DNA: TGTGCCAGCAGCCCCCGCCGGACTGGTTACAATGAGCAGTTCTTC. It is translated as CASSPRRTGYNEQFF.

This chain links TRBV6-1 with TRBJ2-1; 8 bases align to TRBD1. CDR1 is MNHNS and CDR2 is SASEGT in the germline V gene. The CDR3 extends over 15 amino acids. The ends lost 7 bases at V and 2 bases at J; junction bases unmatched: 7. The CDR3: CASIQTGGAYNEQFF. CDR3 nucleotides: TGTGCCAGCATTCAAACAGGGGGTGCCTACAATGAGCAGTTCTTC.

The chain has TRBV5-4 and TRBJ2-1, with TRBD2 matching 12 bases. The germline CDR1 and CDR2 sequences are SGHNT and YYREEE (reference sequence). V shed 2 bases and J 4 bases; nucleotides not matched to a gene: 7. The CDR3 spans 17 residues. Here the CDR3 reads CASSFYRTSGNYNEQFF. In nucleotides, the CDR3 is TGTGCCAGCAGCTTTTATCGGACTAGCGGGAATTACAATGAGCAGTTCTTC.

The genes are TRBV11-2 and TRBJ1-1; D uncertain. Germline V gene data show CDR1 as SGHAT and CDR2 as FQNNGV. The CDR3 sequence is 13 residues long. V lost 5 bases and J 3 bases, leaving 10 bases between the germline ends. CDR3 in amino acids: CASSLDPYTEAFF. The CDR3 nucleotides are TGTGCCAGCAGCCTCGACCCGTACACTGAAGCTTTCTTT.

Points on this clone: This specimen includes other DNA sequences encoding the same CDR3. The V gene is TRBV28, the J gene TRBJ1-5, with TRBD1 identical over 8 bases. Germline values: CDR1 MDHEN, CDR2 SYDVKM. CDR3 length equals 15 residues. V lost 4 bases, J lost 2 bases, and 4 bases stayed unmatched. The CDR3 sequence: CASSSPGGGNQPQHF. CDR3 DNA sequence: TGTGCCAGCAGTTCACCAGGGGGCGGCAATCAGCCCCAGCATTTT.

The chain recombines TRBV18 with TRBJ1-1; no clear D gene. V gave up 3 bases and J gave up 4 bases, with 6 bases separating them. The CDR3 is made up of 12 amino acids. Germline CDR1 is KGHSH and CDR2 is LQKENI. The CDR3, as DNA: TGTGCCAGCTCACCCTACGGCACTGAAGCTTTCTTT. Its protein is CASSPYGTEAFF.

V and J are TRBV19 and TRBJ2-5, with 13 nucleotides matching TRBD2. The V segment lost 3 bases and the J segment 5 bases; nucleotides outside the gene matches: 6. From germline, CDR1 is LNHDA and CDR2 SQIVND (reference sequence). CDR3 length equals 16 residues. In DNA form, the CDR3 reads TGTGCCAGTAGTATCGGACTAGCGGGAGTAAGGGAGACCCAGTACTTC. Translated, it gives CASSIGLAGVRETQYF.

The chain uses TRBV6-1 and TRBJ1-5, with D perhaps matching TRBD1 (5 bases). The CDR3 covers 15 residues. The V and J ends lost 7 bases and 6 bases respectively, with 19 bases between them. Per germline, CDR1 MNHNS and CDR2 SASEGT. The CDR3 DNA reads as TGTGCCAGCACCCTTTTTCGGGACGTAAGTCAGCCCCAGCATTTT. Its translation: CASTLFRDVSQPQHF.